This T cell receptor beta chain was recovered during a study of vaccination effects on CD4 cells after COVID-19. Study observations and caveats: Cross-reactivity toward common cold coronaviruses was confined to only 1 of 255 vaccine-induced clones in healthy vaccinees.

A note on this clone: Its matching antigen is unknown.

V lost 4 bases and J 6 bases, leaving 13 bases between the germline ends. Germline-derived CDR1 and CDR2 are SNHLY and FYNNEI. The length of the CDR3 is 14 residues. Sequenced by immunoSEQ multiplex PCR; TCRdb stores in-frame clones only, minus some. This sample carries about 32,000 clones, around three quarters of them seen once, and the ten largest clones take approximately 12%. With the ViraFEST assay, the study expanded antigen-specific CD4+ T cells using viral peptide pools, then sequenced them. Scientists isolated CD4+ T cells after a roughly ten-day culture period ended. Either the mRNA-1273 or the BNT162b2 vaccine was given to participants as two doses. In culture with approximately 10 IU/ml IL-2 and around 10 ug/ml peptides, PBMC were grown at 1.5 million to 2 million per well. IL-2 medium was substituted for half the medium on days 3 and 7.

The source material was CD4+ T cells from PBMCs cultured with HCoV-229E spike peptides, sampled after COVID-19 vaccination. The chain couples TRBV2 to TRBJ2-1, with a weak D call TRBD1 (6 bases). This receptor was obtained from a human donor who received a COVID-19 vaccine. The CDR3 DNA sequence: TGTGCCAGCAGTGTTGACAGGATTACCAATGAGCAGTTCTTC. It codes for CASSVDRITNEQFF.